This entry features one T cell receptor beta chain sequence. Its antigen is not identified. Second doses that came at about 4 or about 12 weeks were put together. The CDR3 has 14 amino acids. The V end was cut by 0 bases, the J end by 6 bases, with 12 bases between. The germline gives CDR1 SGHRS, CDR2 YFSETQ. Using immunoSEQ multiplex PCR, the repertoire was profiled, and TCRdb retains in-frame clones only, with some absent. Seen here are roughly 92,000 clones, roughly nine tenths observed once, and the top ten hold about 5%. This entry comes from a study of T cell responses to AZD1222 COVID-19 vaccine. Broader study findings: Females made up more of the donors, who were largely white British, and clonal diversity may have come out too low. Receipt of two AZD1222 doses was followed by a rise in Spike-specific TCR breadth and depth. Across spike, vaccine-associated CD4 TCRs were found, dominant at 160-218 and 743-854.

This clonotype originated in an adult who received the AZD1222 COVID-19 vaccine. The chain is built from TRBV5-1 and TRBJ1-2; TRBD1 might be the D (6 bases). The sample consisted of peripheral blood, taken 28 days after the second AZD1222 dose. The CDR3 DNA reads TGCGCCAGCAGCTTGGTTGGGGGGGCGGATGGCTACACCTTC. Its translation: CASSLVGGADGYTF.